These T cell receptor beta chains were read from a single sample in a study of blood T cell repertoires in COVID-19. The data were produced by immunoSEQ multiplex PCR, yet TCRdb's version contains in-frame clones alone and is incomplete. This table has approximately 68,000 clones, roughly 88% appearing once. The sample consisted of peripheral blood. These receptors all come from a man in his sixties or seventies with active or convalescent COVID-19. The CDR3 runs from the conserved cysteine through the conserved F or W. A D gene is named only where the DNA matches it firmly. Clone size is stated in some rows and not others, as once, few, many or a class when expanded.

v_call	cdr3_length	j_call	d_call	clone_size	cdr3_aa	cdr3_nt
TRBV7-9	14	TRBJ1-2	-	-	CASSPDGGVSGYTF	TGTGCCAGCAGCCCCGACGGCGGGGTGAGCGGCTACACCTTC
TRBV19	14	TRBJ1-6	TRBD1	-	CASSTTGADSPLHF	TGTGCCAGTAGTACGACAGGGGCCGATTCACCCCTCCACTTT
TRBV5-4	15	TRBJ1-2	TRBD1	-	CASSGDRGANYGYTF	TGTGCCAGCAGCGGGGACAGGGGGGCTAACTATGGCTACACCTTC
TRBV29-1	10	TRBJ1-1	-	-	CSVGHLEAFF	TGCAGCGTCGGACACCTAGAAGCTTTCTTT
TRBV7-2	14	TRBJ2-7	-	once	CASSLAGTPYEQYF	TGTGCCAGCAGCTTAGCCGGGACACCCTACGAGCAGTACTTC
TRBV11-3	14	TRBJ2-7	-	once	CASSLDRTSYEQYF	TGTGCCAGCAGCTTAGATCGGACATCCTACGAGCAGTACTTC
TRBV9	14	TRBJ1-1	TRBD1	-	CASSVFDRDTEAFF	TGTGCCAGCAGCGTCTTCGACAGGGATACTGAAGCTTTCTTT
TRBV29-1	15	TRBJ2-7	TRBD2	-	CSVGGTGTSGYEQYF	TGCAGCGTCGGCGGGACCGGGACTAGCGGCTACGAGCAGTACTTC
TRBV6-5	15	TRBJ1-1	-	once	CASSWGRRPTTEAFF	TGTGCCAGCAGTTGGGGCCGACGCCCCACCACTGAAGCTTTCTTT
TRBV5-1	15	TRBJ1-4	-	-	CASSLLQGVGEKLFF	TGCGCCAGCAGCTTGTTACAGGGCGTGGGTGAAAAACTGTTTTTT
TRBV14	14	TRBJ2-1	TRBD2	-	CASSGAGGPREQFF	TGTGCCAGCAGCGGCGCGGGGGGGCCCCGTGAGCAGTTCTTC
TRBV6-1	14	TRBJ1-4	-	-	CASSELGGDEKLFF	TGTGCCAGCAGTGAACTGGGGGGGGATGAAAAACTGTTTTTT
TRBV29-1	13	TRBJ1-1	-	-	CSGQSGRSTEAFF	TGCAGCGGGCAGTCAGGGCGGAGCACTGAAGCTTTCTTT
TRBV5-1	16	TRBJ2-7	-	-	CASSFLVVDRFNEQYF	TGCGCCAGCAGCTTTCTAGTTGTGGACAGATTTAACGAGCAGTACTTC
TRBV3-1/TRBV3-2	19	TRBJ2-1	TRBD1	-	CASSQAALQGWASNNEQFF	TGTGCCAGCAGCCAAGCTGCCCTACAGGGGTGGGCCTCCAACAATGAGCAGTTCTTC